The 12 T cell receptor beta chains below all came from one sample that was sequenced in a study of identical twins. TCRdb ran MiXCR on the 5' RACE reads and lists one entry per CDR3 protein. The data show about 890,000 distinct CDR3 sequences, 9% to 15% seen once. This sample was shared with a second study, whose subject was yellow fever vaccine responses in identical twins.

Sequencing input: PBMCs. The receptors come from a woman aged 18-29 years in good health.

The V and J genes are TRBV2 and TRBJ2-1; D remains unclear. Between the trimmed V and J ends, which lost 5 bases and 9 bases, there was a span of 11 bases. The CDR3 loop spans 12 amino acids. From germline, CDR1 is SNHLY and CDR2 FYNNEI. CDR3 residues: CASSLLLREQFF. The CDR3 DNA reads TGTGCCAGCAGTCTACTATTACGTGAGCAGTTCTTC.

The CDR3 loop reads CASSLFRGDEQYF. Written as DNA, the CDR3 is TGTGCCAGCAGTTTGTTCAGAGGGGACGAGCAGTACTTC. This chain joins TRBV27 and TRBJ2-7, with D possibly being TRBD1 or TRBD2 (5 bases each). Germline-derived CDR1 and CDR2 are MNHEY and SMNVEV (reference sequence). V lost 3 bases and J 5 bases, leaving 11 bases between the germline ends. The CDR3 totals 13 residues.

This clonotype was seen a few times. The rearrangement links TRBV4-2 to TRBJ2-1; 11 bases fit TRBD2. V lost 1 base to trimming and J lost 0 bases; unmatched junction nucleotides: 14. The CDR3 runs to 21 residues. Per germline, CDR1 LGHNA and CDR2 YNFKEQ. The CDR3 DNA follows: TGTGCCAGCAGCCAAGGACTAGCGGGGTTCCACTTTGTGAGCTCCTACAATGAGCAGTTCTTC. Protein: CASSQGLAGFHFVSSYNEQFF.

There are a few counts of this clonotype. This chain joins TRBV5-1 and TRBJ2-3; 12 bases are shared with TRBD1. The V gene end was trimmed by 4 bases and the J gene end by 4 bases; junction bases not matched to a gene: 7. Germline V gene lookup returns CDR1 SGHRS and CDR2 YFSETQ. This CDR3 comprises 16 residues. CDR3 bases: TGCGCCAGCAGCCGGGAGGGACAGGGGGCCGCAGATACGCAGTATTTT. It translates to CASSREGQGAADTQYF.

This clonotype was detected only a few times. V gene TRBV10-3 combines with J gene TRBJ1-4; 10 bases fit TRBD1. Per germline, CDR1 ENHRY and CDR2 SYGVKD. V was clipped by 7 bases and J by 6 bases; unmatched bases: 2. This CDR3 has 13 amino acids. For the CDR3, the DNA is TGTGCCATCAAGGGGACAGGGGATGAAAAACTGTTTTTT. It codes for CAIKGTGDEKLFF.

This clonotype came up many times. The chain is built from TRBV5-1 and TRBJ2-5; D remains unclear. Germline V gene lookup returns CDR1 SGHRS and CDR2 YFSETQ. The CDR3 loop spans 15 amino acids. V was shortened by 4 bases and J by 1 base, with 14 bases between the two germline ends. CDR3 region: CASSQLRQAQETQYF. The CDR3 coding sequence is TGCGCCAGCAGCCAATTGAGGCAGGCCCAAGAGACCCAGTACTTC. Based on the CDR3 plus reference TRBV5-1 and TRBJ2-5, the full variable domain is KAGVTQTPRYLIKTRGQQVTLSCSPISGHRSVSWYQQTPGQGLQFLFEYFSETQRNKGNFPGRFSGRQFSNSRSEMNVSTLELGDSALYLCASSQLRQAQETQYFGPGTRLLVL.

The sample holds a few counts of this clonotype. The chain has TRBV20-1 and TRBJ1-1; D may be TRBD1 (5 bases). Germline assignment: CDR1 DFQATT and CDR2 SNEGSKA (reference sequence). Trimming pared 1 base from V and 0 bases from J, leaving 12 bases between. The CDR3 has 15 residues. Written as DNA, the CDR3 is TGCAGTGCTAGAGTAACAGGCCACATGAACACTGAAGCTTTCTTT. The encoded protein is CSARVTGHMNTEAFF.

The CDR3 protein is CASSPLLWGGPEDTQYF. As DNA, the CDR3 is TGTGCCAGCAGCCCACTATTATGGGGAGGGCCGGAGGATACGCAGTATTTT. The chain has TRBV12-3 or TRBV12-4 and TRBJ2-3, with 7 bases matching TRBD2. J was trimmed by 6 bases and V by 6 bases; bases with no gene match: 18. The CDR3 totals 17 residues.

This clonotype occurred a few times. One base away lies a much larger clone, so this may be a sequencing read error. The chain couples TRBV11-2 to TRBJ2-7; TRBD1 matches 7 bases. V lost 3 bases, J lost 3 bases, and 5 bases stayed unmatched. In germline, CDR1 is SGHAT, CDR2 FQNNGV. This CDR3 spans 14 amino acids. DNA for the CDR3: TGTGCCAGCAGCTTTGGGGGACAGAACTACGAGCAGTACGTC. Its translation is CASSFGGQNYEQYV.

This clonotype was observed a handful of times. The CDR3 nucleotides read TGTGCCAGCAGTTTAGAGCCCAGGGCCTTGGGCACAGATACGCAGTATTTT. Translated: CASSLEPRALGTDTQYF. The chain has TRBV12-3 or TRBV12-4 and TRBJ2-3; TRBD1 might be the D (5 bases). This CDR3 spans 17 amino acids. The V end lost 1 base, the J end lost 1 base, and 15 bases lay between the germline ends.

This clonotype has only a few counts. The chain carries TRBV20-1 and TRBJ2-1; D might be TRBD2 (5 bases). Trimming removed 0 bases at V and 0 bases at J, with 12 bases between. Germline V lookup: CDR1 DFQATT, CDR2 SNEGSKA (reference sequence). This CDR3 spans 16 amino acids. CDR3: CSARDQEASSYNEQFF. The CDR3 DNA reads as TGCAGTGCTAGAGATCAGGAGGCTAGCTCCTACAATGAGCAGTTCTTC.

This chain connects TRBV7-9 to TRBJ2-7, with D uncertain. This CDR3 has 13 residues. Between the trimmed V and J ends, which lost 1 base and 3 bases, there was a span of 7 bases. Germline loops: CDR1 SEHNR, CDR2 FQNEAQ (reference sequence). The DNA of the CDR3 is TGTGCCAGCAGCTTAGGCGACGACTACGAGCAGTACGTC. It codes for CASSLGDDYEQYV.